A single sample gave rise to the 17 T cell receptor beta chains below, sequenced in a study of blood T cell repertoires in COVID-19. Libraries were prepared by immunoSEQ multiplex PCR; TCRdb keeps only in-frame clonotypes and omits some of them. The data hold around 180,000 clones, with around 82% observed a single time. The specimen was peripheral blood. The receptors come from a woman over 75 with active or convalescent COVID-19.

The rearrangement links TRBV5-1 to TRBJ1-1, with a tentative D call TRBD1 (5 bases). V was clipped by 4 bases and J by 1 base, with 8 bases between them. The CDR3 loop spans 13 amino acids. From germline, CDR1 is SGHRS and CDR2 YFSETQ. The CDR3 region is CASSRGANTEAFF. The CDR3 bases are TGCGCCAGCAGCCGCGGGGCGAACACTGAAGCTTTCTTT.

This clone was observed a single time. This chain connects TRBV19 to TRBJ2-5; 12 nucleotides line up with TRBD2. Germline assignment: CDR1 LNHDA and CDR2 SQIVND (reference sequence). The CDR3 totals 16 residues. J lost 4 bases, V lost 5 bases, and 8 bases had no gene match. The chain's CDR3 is CASSRLAGDPGETQYF. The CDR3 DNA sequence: TGTGCCAGTAGTCGACTAGCGGGAGATCCGGGAGAGACCCAGTACTTC. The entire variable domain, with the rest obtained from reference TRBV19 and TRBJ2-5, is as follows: DGGITQSPKYLFRKEGQNVTLSCEQNLNHDAMYWYRQDPGQGLRLIYYSQIVNDFQKGDIAEGYSVSREKKESFPLTVTSAQKNPTAFYLCASSRLAGDPGETQYFGPGTRLLVL.

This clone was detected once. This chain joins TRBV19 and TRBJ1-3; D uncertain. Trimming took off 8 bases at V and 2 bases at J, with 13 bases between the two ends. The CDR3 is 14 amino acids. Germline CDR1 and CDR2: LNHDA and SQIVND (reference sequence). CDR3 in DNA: TGTGCCAGTCGAGGCCGGGTGGCTGGAAACACCATATATTTT. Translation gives CASRGRVAGNTIYF.

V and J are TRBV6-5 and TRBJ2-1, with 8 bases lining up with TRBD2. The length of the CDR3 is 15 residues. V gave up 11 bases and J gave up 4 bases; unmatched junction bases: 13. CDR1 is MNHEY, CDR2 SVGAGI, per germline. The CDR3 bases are TGTGCCTCCAGTACAGCGGGAGTGGCTTACAATGAGCAGTTCTTC. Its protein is CASSTAGVAYNEQFF.

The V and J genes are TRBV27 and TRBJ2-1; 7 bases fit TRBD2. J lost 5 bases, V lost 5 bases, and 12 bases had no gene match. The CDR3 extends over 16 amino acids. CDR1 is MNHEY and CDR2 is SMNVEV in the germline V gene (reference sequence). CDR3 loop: CASSPRAGLPNNEQFF. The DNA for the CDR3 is TGTGCCAGCAGTCCCCGAGCGGGACTCCCTAACAATGAGCAGTTCTTC.

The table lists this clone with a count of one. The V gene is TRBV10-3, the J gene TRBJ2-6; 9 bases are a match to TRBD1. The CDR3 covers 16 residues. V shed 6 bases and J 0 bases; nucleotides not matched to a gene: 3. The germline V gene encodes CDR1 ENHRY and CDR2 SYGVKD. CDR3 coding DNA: TGTGCCATCAGGGGGACAGGGCTCTCTGGGGCCAACGTCCTGACTTTC. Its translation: CAIRGTGLSGANVLTF.

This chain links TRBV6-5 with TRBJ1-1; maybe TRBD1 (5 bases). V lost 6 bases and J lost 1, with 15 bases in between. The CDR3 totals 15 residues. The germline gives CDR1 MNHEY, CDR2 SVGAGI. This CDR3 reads CASSPPGVRNTEAFF. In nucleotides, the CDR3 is TGTGCCAGCAGCCCCCCGGGGGTAAGGAACACTGAAGCTTTCTTT.

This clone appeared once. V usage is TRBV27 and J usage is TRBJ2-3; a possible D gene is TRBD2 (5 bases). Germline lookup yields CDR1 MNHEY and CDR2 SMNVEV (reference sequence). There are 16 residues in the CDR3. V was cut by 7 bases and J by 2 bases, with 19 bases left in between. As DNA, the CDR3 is TGTGCCAGCAATCCTATCCGGGGAAAGTCCACAGATACGCAGTATTTT. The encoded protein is CASNPIRGKSTDTQYF.

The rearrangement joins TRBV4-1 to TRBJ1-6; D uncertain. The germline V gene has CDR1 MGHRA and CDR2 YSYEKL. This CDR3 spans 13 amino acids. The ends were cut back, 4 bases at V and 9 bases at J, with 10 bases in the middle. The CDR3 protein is CASSPVEVSPLHF. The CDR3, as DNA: TGCGCCAGCAGCCCCGTGGAGGTTTCACCCCTCCACTTT.

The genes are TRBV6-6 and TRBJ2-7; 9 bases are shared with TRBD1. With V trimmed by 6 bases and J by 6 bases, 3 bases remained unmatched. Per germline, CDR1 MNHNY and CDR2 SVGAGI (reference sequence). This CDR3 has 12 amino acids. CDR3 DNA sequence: TGTGCCAGCAGGGGGACAGGGAGCGAGCAGTACTTC. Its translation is CASRGTGSEQYF.

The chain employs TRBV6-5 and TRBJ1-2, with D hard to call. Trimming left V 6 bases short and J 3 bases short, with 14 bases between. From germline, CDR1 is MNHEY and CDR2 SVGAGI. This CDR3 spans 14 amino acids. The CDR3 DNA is TGTGCCAGCAGGCTCGCCCCCGCGGACTATGGCTACACCTTC. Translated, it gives CASRLAPADYGYTF.

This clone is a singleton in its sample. In nucleotides, the CDR3 is TGTGCCAGCAGCTTCACTAGTGGCGCCTACGAGCAGTACTTC. This codes for CASSFTSGAYEQYF. The J gene is TRBJ2-7, the V gene TRBV5-4; D perhaps matches TRBD2 (5 bases). V gave up 2 bases and J gave up 2 bases, with 11 bases separating them. CDR1 is SGHNT and CDR2 is YYREEE in the germline V gene (reference sequence). This CDR3 is built from 14 residues.

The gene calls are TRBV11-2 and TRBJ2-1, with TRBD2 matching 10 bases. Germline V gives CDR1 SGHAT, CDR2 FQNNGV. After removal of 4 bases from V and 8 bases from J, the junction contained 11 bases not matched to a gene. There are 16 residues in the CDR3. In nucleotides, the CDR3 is TGTGCCAGCAGCTCACACCTACTAGCGGGAAACGATGAGCAGTTCTTC. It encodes CASSSHLLAGNDEQFF.

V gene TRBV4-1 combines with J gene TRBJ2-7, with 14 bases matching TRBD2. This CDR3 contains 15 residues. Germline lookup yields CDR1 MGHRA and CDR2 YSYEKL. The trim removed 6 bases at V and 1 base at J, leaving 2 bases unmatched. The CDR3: CASSRTSGRSYEQYF. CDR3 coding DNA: TGCGCCAGCAGTCGGACTAGCGGGAGGTCCTACGAGCAGTACTTC.

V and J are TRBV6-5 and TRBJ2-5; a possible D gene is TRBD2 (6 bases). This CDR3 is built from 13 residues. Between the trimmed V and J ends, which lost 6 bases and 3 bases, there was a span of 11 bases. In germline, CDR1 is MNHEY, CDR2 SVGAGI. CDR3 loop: CASSATREETQYF. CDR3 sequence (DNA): TGTGCCAGCAGCGCGACTAGAGAAGAGACCCAGTACTTC.

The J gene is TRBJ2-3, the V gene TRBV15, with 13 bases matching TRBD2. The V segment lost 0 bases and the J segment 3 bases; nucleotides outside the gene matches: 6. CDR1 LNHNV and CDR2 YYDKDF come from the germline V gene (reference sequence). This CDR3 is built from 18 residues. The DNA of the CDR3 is TGTGCCACCAGCAGAGATAGGGGGACTAGCGGGACAACAGATACGCAGTATTTT. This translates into CATSRDRGTSGTTDTQYF.

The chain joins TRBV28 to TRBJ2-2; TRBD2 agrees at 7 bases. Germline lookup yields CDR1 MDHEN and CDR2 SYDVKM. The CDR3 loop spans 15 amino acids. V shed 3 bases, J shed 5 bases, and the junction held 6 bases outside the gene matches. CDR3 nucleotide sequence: TGTGCCAGCAGTTTGGGAGGGAGTGGGACCGGGGAGCTGTTTTTT. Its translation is CASSLGGSGTGELFF. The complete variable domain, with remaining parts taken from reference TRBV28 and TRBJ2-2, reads DVKVTQSSRYLVKRTGEKVFLECVQDMDHENMFWYRQDPGLGLRLIYFSYDVKMKEKGDIPEGYSVSREKKERFSLILESASTNQTSMYLCASSLGGSGTGELFFGEGSRLTVL.